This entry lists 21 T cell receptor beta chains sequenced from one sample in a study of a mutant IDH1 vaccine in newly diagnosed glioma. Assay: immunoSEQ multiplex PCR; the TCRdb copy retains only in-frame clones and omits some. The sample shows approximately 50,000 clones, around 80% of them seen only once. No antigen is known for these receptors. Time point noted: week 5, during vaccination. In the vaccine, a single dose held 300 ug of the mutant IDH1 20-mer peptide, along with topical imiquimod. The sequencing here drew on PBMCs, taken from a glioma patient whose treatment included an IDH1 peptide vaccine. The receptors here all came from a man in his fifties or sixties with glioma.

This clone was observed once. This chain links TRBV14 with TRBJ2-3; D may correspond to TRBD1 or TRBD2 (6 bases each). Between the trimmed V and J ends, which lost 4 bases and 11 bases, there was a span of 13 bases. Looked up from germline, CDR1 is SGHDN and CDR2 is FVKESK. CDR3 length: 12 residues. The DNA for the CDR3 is TGTGCCAGCAGCCCTCCGGGGGCGATGCAGTATTTT. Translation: CASSPPGAMQYF.

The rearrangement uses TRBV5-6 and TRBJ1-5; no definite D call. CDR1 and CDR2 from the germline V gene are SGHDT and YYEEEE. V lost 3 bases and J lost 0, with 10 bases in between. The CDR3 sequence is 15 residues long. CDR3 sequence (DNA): TGTGCCAGCAGCTGGGCGGGCAATAGCAATCAGCCCCAGCATTTT. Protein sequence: CASSWAGNSNQPQHF.

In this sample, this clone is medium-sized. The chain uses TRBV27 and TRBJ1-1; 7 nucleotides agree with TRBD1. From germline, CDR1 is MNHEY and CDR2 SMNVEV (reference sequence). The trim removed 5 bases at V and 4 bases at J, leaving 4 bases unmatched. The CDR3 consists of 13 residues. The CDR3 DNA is TGTGCCAGCAGTCCGACAGGGTCCACTGAAGCTTTCTTT. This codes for CASSPTGSTEAFF.

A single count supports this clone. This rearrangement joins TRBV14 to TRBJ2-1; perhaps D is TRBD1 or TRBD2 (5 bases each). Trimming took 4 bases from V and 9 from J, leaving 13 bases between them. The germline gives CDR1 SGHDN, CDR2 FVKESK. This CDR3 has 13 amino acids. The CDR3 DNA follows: TGTGCCAGCAGCCTAGAAGGGACCGGTGAGCAGTTCTTC. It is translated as CASSLEGTGEQFF.

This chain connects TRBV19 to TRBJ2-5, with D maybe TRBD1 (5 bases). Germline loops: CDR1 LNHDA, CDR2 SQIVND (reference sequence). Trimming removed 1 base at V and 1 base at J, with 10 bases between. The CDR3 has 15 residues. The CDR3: CASSIGRQPQETQYF. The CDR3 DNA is TGTGCCAGTAGTATAGGTCGACAGCCCCAAGAGACCCAGTACTTC. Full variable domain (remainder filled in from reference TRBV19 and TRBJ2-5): DGGITQSPKYLFRKEGQNVTLSCEQNLNHDAMYWYRQDPGQGLRLIYYSQIVNDFQKGDIAEGYSVSREKKESFPLTVTSAQKNPTAFYLCASSIGRQPQETQYFGPGTRLLVL.

The CDR3 is CASSELPDTLDV. CDR3 in DNA: TGTGCCAGCAGTGAGCTACCGGACACCTTAGATGTC. The chain employs TRBV2 and TRBJ2-7; tentative D call: TRBD1 (5 bases). This CDR3 has 12 residues. CDR1 is SNHLY, CDR2 FYNNEI, per germline.

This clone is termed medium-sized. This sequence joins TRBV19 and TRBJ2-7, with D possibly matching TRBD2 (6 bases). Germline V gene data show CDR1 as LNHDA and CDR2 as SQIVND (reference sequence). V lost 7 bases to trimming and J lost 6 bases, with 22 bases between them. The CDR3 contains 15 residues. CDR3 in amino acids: CASTLVGGVEGEQYF. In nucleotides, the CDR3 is TGTGCCAGTACCTTGGTCGGGGGAGTGGAGGGCGAGCAGTACTTC. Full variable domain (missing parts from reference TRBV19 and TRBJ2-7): DGGITQSPKYLFRKEGQNVTLSCEQNLNHDAMYWYRQDPGQGLRLIYYSQIVNDFQKGDIAEGYSVSREKKESFPLTVTSAQKNPTAFYLCASTLVGGVEGEQYFGPGTRLTVT.

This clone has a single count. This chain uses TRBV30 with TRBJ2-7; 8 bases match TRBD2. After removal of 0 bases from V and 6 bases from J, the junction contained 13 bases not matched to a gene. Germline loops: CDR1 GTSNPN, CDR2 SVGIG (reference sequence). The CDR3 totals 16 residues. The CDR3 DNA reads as TGTGCCTGGAGTGTAAAGCGGGGGATACGGTTGGGCGAGCAGTACTTC. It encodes CAWSVKRGIRLGEQYF.

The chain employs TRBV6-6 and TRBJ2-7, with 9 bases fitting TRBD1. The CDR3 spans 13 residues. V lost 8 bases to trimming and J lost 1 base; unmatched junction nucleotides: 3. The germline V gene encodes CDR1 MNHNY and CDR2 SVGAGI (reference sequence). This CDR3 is CASGQGNSYEQYF. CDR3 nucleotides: TGTGCCAGCGGACAGGGGAATTCCTACGAGCAGTACTTC.

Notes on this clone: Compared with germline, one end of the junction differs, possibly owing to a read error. This CDR3 is CASSLEFGPASAFF. In DNA, the CDR3 is TGTGCCAGTAGTCTAGAGTTTGGCCCGGCCAGCGCTTTCTTT. The gene calls are TRBV19 and TRBJ1-1; D remains ambiguous. This CDR3 contains 14 residues. The V gene's germline CDR1 is LNHDA and CDR2 SQIVND (reference sequence).

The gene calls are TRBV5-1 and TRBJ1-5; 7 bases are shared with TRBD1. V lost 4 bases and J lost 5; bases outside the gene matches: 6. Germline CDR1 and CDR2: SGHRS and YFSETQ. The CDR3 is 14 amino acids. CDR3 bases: TGCGCCAGCAGCCCCCACAGGGGTGATCAGCCCCAGCATTTT. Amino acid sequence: CASSPHRGDQPQHF.

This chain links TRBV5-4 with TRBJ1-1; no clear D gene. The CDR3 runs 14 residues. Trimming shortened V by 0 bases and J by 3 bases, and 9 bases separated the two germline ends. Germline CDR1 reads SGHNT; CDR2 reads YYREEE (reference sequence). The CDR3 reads CASSLAGQYTEAFF. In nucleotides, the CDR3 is TGTGCCAGCAGCTTGGCCGGGCAGTACACTGAAGCTTTCTTT.

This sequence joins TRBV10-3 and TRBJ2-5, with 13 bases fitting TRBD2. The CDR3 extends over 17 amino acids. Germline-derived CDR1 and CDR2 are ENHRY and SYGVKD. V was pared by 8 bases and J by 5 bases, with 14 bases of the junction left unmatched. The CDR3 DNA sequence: TGTGCCATCGCCCAAGGGCCCGGGACTAGCGGGGACGAGACCCAGTACTTC. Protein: CAIAQGPGTSGDETQYF.

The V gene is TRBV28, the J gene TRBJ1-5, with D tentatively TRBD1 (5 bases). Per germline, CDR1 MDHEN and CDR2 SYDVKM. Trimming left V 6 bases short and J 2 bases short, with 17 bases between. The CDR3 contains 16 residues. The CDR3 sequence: CASRGGLGKGNQPQHF. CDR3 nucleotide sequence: TGTGCCAGCAGGGGGGGTTTGGGCAAGGGCAATCAGCCCCAGCATTTT. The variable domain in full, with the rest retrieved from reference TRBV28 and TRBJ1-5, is DVKVTQSSRYLVKRTGEKVFLECVQDMDHENMFWYRQDPGLGLRLIYFSYDVKMKEKGDIPEGYSVSREKKERFSLILESASTNQTSMYLCASRGGLGKGNQPQHFGDGTRLSIL.

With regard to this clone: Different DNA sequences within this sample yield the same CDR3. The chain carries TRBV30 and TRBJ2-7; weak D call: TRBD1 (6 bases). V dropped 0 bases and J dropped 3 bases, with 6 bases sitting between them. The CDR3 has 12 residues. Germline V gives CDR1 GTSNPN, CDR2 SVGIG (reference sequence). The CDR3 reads CAWSVGGYEQYF. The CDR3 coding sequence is TGTGCCTGGAGTGTAGGGGGCTACGAGCAGTACTTC. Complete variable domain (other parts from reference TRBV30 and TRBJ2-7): SQTIHQWPATLVQPVGSPLSLECTVEGTSNPNLYWYRQAAGRGLQLLFYSVGIGQISSEVPQNLSASRPQDRQFILSSKKLLLSDSGFYLCAWSVGGYEQYFGPGTRLTVT.

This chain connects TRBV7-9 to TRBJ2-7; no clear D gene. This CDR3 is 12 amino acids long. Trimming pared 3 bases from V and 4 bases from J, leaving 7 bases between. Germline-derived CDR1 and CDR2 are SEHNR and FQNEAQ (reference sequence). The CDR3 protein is CASSFRGYEQYF. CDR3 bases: TGTGCCAGCAGCTTTCGAGGTTACGAGCAGTACTTC. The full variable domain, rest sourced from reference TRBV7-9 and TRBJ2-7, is DTGVSQNPRHKITKRGQNVTFRCDPISEHNRLYWYRQTLGQGPEFLTYFQNEAQLEKSRLLSDRFSAERPKGSFSTLEIQRTEQGDSAMYLCASSFRGYEQYFGPGTRLTVT.

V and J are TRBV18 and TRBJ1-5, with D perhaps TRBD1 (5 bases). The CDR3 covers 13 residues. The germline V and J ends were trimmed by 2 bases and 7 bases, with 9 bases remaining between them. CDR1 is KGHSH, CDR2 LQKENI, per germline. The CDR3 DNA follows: TGTGCCAGCTCACCATTTCAGGGACAGCCCCAGCATTTT. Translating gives CASSPFQGQPQHF.

The CDR3 is CASIVGQGEGYTF. The CDR3 DNA reads as TGTGCCAGCATTGTAGGACAGGGAGAAGGCTACACCTTC. The chain joins TRBV7-6 to TRBJ1-2; TRBD1 matches at 8 bases. Germline lookup yields CDR1 SGHVS and CDR2 FNYEAQ. V was pared by 7 bases and J by 8 bases, with 9 bases of the junction left unmatched. The CDR3 runs to 13 residues.

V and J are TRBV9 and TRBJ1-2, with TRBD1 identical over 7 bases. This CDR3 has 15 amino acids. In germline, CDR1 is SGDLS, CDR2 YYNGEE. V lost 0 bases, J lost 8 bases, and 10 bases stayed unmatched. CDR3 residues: CASSVAPRQGEGYTF. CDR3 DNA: TGTGCCAGCAGCGTAGCTCCCCGACAGGGTGAAGGCTACACCTTC.

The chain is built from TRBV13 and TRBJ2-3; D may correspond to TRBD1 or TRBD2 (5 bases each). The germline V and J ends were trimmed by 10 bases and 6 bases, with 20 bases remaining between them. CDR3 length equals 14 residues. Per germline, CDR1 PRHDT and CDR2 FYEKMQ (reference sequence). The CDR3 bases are TGTGCCATCTCGGGGCTGGCGGCTTCCGATACGCAGTATTTT. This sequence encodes CAISGLAASDTQYF. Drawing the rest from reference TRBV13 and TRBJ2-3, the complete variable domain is AAGVIQSPRHLIKEKRETATLKCYPIPRHDTVYWYQQGPGQDPQFLISFYEKMQSDKGSIPDRFSAQQFSDYHSELNMSSLELGDSALYFCAISGLAASDTQYFGPGTRLTVL.

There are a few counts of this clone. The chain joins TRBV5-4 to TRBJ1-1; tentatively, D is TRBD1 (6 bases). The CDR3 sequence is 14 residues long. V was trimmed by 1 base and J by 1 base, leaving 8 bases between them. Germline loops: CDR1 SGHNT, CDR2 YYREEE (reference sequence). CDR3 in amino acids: CASSLSQGNTEAFF. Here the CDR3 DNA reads TGTGCCAGCAGCTTGTCACAGGGGAACACTGAAGCTTTCTTT.